The clone carrying this T cell receptor beta chain showed up just once. The data stem from a study of T-cell reconstitution after alpha-beta-depleted transplantation in children. Construction of the TCRbeta library involved unique molecular identifiers. TCRdb itself ran the PCR reads through MiXCR, one entry per CDR3 protein. The sample includes 450,000 to 700,000 distinct CDR3 sequences, 25% to 30% of them seen just once. The V gene lost 3 bases and the J gene lost 3 bases, with 8 bases spanning the gap. CDR1 LGHDT and CDR2 YNNKEL come from the germline V gene (reference sequence). The CDR3 totals 13 residues.

The sequence was obtained from a boy younger than two with Wiskott-Aldrich syndrome, due to receive a stem cell transplant. The J gene is TRBJ2-5, the V gene TRBV3-1, with D unclear. The sequenced sample was PBMCs, obtained before TCRalphabeta/CD19-depleted stem cell transplant. The CDR3 reads CASSHARKETQYF. Written as DNA, the CDR3 is TGTGCCAGCAGCCATGCTAGGAAAGAGACCCAGTACTTC.